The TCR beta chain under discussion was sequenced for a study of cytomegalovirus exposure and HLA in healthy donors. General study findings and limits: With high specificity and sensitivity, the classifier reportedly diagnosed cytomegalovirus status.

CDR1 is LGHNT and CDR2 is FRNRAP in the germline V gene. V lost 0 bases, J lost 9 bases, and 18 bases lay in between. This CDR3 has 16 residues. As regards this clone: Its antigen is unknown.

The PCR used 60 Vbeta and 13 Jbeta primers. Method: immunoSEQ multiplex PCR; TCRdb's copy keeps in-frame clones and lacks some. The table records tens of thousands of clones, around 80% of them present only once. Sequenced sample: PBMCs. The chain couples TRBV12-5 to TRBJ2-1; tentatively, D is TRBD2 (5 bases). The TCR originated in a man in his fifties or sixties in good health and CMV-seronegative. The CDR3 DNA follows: TGTGCTAGTGGTTTGGTACTTGCGACTACATTAGGTGAGCAGTTCTTC. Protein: CASGLVLATTLGEQFF.